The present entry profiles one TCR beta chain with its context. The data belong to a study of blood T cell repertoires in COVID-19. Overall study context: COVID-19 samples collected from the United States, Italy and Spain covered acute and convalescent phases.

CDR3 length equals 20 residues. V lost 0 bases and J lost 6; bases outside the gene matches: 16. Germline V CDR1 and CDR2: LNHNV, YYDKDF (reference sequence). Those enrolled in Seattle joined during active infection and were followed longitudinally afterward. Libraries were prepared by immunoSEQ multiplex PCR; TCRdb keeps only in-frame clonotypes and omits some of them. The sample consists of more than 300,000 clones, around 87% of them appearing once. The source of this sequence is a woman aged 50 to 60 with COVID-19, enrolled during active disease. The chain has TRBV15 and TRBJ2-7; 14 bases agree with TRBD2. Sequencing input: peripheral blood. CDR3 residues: CATSRDPPGLAGVRDGEQYF. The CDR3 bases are TGTGCCACCAGCAGAGATCCCCCGGGACTAGCGGGAGTTCGTGACGGCGAGCAGTACTTC.